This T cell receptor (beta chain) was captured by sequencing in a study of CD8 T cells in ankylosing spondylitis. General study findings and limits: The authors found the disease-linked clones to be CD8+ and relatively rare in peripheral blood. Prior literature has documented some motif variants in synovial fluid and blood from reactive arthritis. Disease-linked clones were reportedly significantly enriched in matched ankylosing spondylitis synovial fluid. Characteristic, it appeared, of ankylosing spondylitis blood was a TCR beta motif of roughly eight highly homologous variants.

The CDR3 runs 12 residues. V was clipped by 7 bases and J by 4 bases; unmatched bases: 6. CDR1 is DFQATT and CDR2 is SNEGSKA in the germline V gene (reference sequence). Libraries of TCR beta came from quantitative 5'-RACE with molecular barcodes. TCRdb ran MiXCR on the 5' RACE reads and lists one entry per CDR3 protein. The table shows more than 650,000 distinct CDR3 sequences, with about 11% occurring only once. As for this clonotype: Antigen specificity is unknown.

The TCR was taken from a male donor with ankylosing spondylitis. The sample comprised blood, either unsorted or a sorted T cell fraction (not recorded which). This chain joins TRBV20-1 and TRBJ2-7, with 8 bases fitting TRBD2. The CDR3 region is CSVREGGYEQYF. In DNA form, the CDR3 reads TGCAGTGTTCGGGAGGGGGGATACGAGCAGTACTTC.